The 19 T cell receptor beta chains in this list originate from one sample, sequenced in a study of blood T cells in healthy people across ages. A second PCR, run for roughly 7 to 12 cycles, used a sample-barcoded 5' primer plus a J-beta primer mix. TCRdb redid the calling of the 5' RACE reads with MiXCR, one entry per CDR3 protein. The sample has hundreds of thousands of distinct CDR3 sequences; around 42% are singletons. Sequences were obtained from blood. The receptors here all came from a man aged 55 to 70 in good health.

The V gene is TRBV28, the J gene TRBJ1-5; weak D call: TRBD1 (5 bases). Germline V lookup: CDR1 MDHEN, CDR2 SYDVKM. The V and J ends lost 5 bases and 4 bases respectively, with 15 bases between them. The CDR3 is 15 amino acids. CDR3 protein: CASSLPEPGNQPQHF. The CDR3 nucleotides are TGTGCCAGCAGTCTCCCCGAACCAGGGAATCAGCCCCAGCATTTT.

V usage is TRBV20-1 and J usage is TRBJ2-1; perhaps TRBD2 as D (5 bases). Per the germline V gene, CDR1 is DFQATT and CDR2 is SNEGSKA (reference sequence). The V end lost 6 bases, the J end lost 4 bases, and 25 bases lay between the germline ends. The CDR3 totals 17 residues. CDR3 DNA sequence: TGCAGTGCCGCCCCCCCAAGCGTCGGGGTACGATACAATGAGCAGTTCTTC. Residues: CSAAPPSVGVRYNEQFF.

The chain recombines TRBV20-1 with TRBJ2-7; 8 bases are shared with TRBD1. The CDR3 runs 16 residues. Trimming cost V 3 bases and J 0 bases; bases outside gene matches: 10. Germline assignment: CDR1 DFQATT and CDR2 SNEGSKA (reference sequence). The CDR3 loop reads CSASISTGVSSYEQYF. CDR3 bases: TGCAGTGCTAGCATTTCGACAGGGGTGAGCTCCTACGAGCAGTACTTC.

This sequence joins TRBV27 and TRBJ1-1; D remains ambiguous. V shed 5 bases and J shed 6 bases, with 25 bases lying between them. Germline V gene sequence: CDR1 MNHEY, CDR2 SMNVEV (reference sequence). The CDR3 has 17 residues. As DNA, the CDR3 is TGTGCCAGCAGTCCCCTCATAATCGGCTCCCCGGTGGCTGAAGCTTTCTTT. Translation gives CASSPLIIGSPVAEAFF.

V usage is TRBV7-2 and J usage is TRBJ1-5, with D possibly being TRBD1 (5 bases). This CDR3 is built from 17 residues. Between the trimmed V and J ends, which lost 5 bases and 1 base, there was a span of 18 bases. Germline assignment: CDR1 SGHTA and CDR2 FQGNSA. The CDR3 reads CASSLVLGGSSNQPQHF. CDR3 nucleotide sequence: TGTGCCAGCAGCCTAGTGCTCGGGGGGAGCAGCAATCAGCCCCAGCATTTT.

For the CDR3, the DNA is TGTGCCATCAGTGAGCGCCCCCCGGGACACAACACAGATACGCAGTATTTT. Translating it yields CAISERPPGHNTDTQYF. The chain has TRBV10-3 and TRBJ2-3, with D possibly TRBD1 on 6 matching bases. CDR1 and CDR2 (germline): ENHRY, SYGVKD. This CDR3 region has 17 residues. V gave up 2 bases and J gave up 2 bases, with 17 bases separating them.

In its sample, this clonotype was seen a few times. The genes are TRBV12-3 or TRBV12-4 and TRBJ1-1; unclear D gene. The CDR3 runs to 14 residues. Trimming took off 3 bases at V and 4 bases at J, with 12 bases between the two ends. The CDR3 spells CASSFRRSGTEAFF. The CDR3 coding sequence is TGTGCCAGCAGTTTTCGTCGGTCGGGCACTGAAGCTTTCTTT.

The J gene is TRBJ2-3, the V gene TRBV7-9; D unresolved. Germline CDR1 is SEHNR and CDR2 is FQNEAQ (reference sequence). There are 11 residues in the CDR3. Deletions cut 5 bases from V and 7 bases from J, with 7 bases between. CDR3: CASSHRNTQYF. CDR3 DNA sequence: TGTGCCAGCAGCCATCGGAATACGCAGTATTTT.

This clonotype was detected only a few times. The genes are TRBV18 and TRBJ1-2; TRBD1 agrees at 9 bases. The V and J ends lost 3 bases and 4 bases, in that order; junction bases with no gene match: 15. The CDR3 length is 18 residues. Per the germline V gene, CDR1 is KGHSH and CDR2 is LQKENI. The CDR3 loop reads CASSPNPIPGQGSYGYTF. CDR3 nucleotide sequence: TGTGCCAGCTCACCCAATCCTATTCCGGGACAGGGTAGCTATGGCTACACCTTC.

A word on this clonotype: The junction departs from germline at one end; a sequencing error may be responsible. The gene calls are TRBV27 and TRBJ2-6, with TRBD1 matching 7 bases. This CDR3 has 15 residues. Germline V gene lookup returns CDR1 MNHEY and CDR2 SMNVEV (reference sequence). DNA for the CDR3: TGTGCCAGCAGGCGCACAGGGGCTGGGGCCAACGTCCGGACTTTC. Translating it yields CASRRTGAGANVRTF.

This clonotype was seen a few times. V and J are TRBV7-2 and TRBJ1-5; weak D call: TRBD1 (6 bases). The CDR3 loop spans 15 amino acids. Trimming pared 5 bases from V and 2 bases from J, leaving 13 bases between. The germline CDR1 and CDR2 sequences are SGHTA and FQGNSA. The DNA of the CDR3 is TGTGCCAGCAGCCCCAGACAGGTGCGCAATCAGCCCCAGCATTTT. Protein product: CASSPRQVRNQPQHF.

In the case of this clonotype: Just one base apart from a much larger clone, this may be a read error. V usage is TRBV20-1 and J usage is TRBJ2-4; 9 positions match TRBD2. The end of the DNA is better explained by TRBJ2-7, so the J call may be wrong. This CDR3 region has 15 residues. Germline CDR1 is DFQATT and CDR2 is SNEGSKA (reference sequence). The CDR3 DNA reads TGCAGTGCTAACACCGGGACTAGCCTACCCTACGAGCAGTACTTC. This translates into CSANTGTSLPYEQYF.

This clonotype was seen once. The V gene is TRBV5-1, the J gene TRBJ2-3, with TRBD2 matching over 11 bases. The CDR3 is 17 amino acids. V lost 4 bases to trimming and J lost 5 bases; unmatched junction nucleotides: 12. Germline V gene lookup returns CDR1 SGHRS and CDR2 YFSETQ. DNA of the CDR3: TGCGCCAGCAGCCCACCTCTTAGCGGGGGGGCAGAAGATACGCAGTATTTT. Residues: CASSPPLSGGAEDTQYF.

V usage is TRBV20-1 and J usage is TRBJ2-5, with 8 bases aligning to TRBD1. The CDR3 length is 16 residues. CDR1 and CDR2 (germline): DFQATT, SNEGSKA (reference sequence). The junction had 10 bases not matched to a gene; V was cut back by 0 bases and J by 4 bases. The CDR3 reads CSARDLERQGLETQYF. The DNA for the CDR3 is TGCAGTGCTAGAGATTTAGAGCGACAGGGGTTAGAGACCCAGTACTTC.

This clonotype appeared a single time. This chain links TRBV10-2 with TRBJ1-1; a possible D gene is TRBD1 (5 bases). This CDR3 region has 16 residues. Germline assignment: CDR1 WSHSY and CDR2 SAAADI. With 2 bases removed from V and 4 bases from J, the gap between germline ends came to 17 bases. The CDR3 sequence is CASSESRGPGGTEAFF. CDR3 DNA sequence: TGCGCCAGCAGTGAGAGTAGGGGCCCTGGGGGCACTGAAGCTTTCTTT.

The sample holds a few counts of this clonotype. The junction does not match germline at one end; this may be a read error. The genes are TRBV18 and TRBJ1-5; D ambiguous. The length of the CDR3 is 13 residues. The germline gives CDR1 KGHSH, CDR2 LQKENI. The CDR3 loop reads CANSPGRFQPQHF. In DNA form, the CDR3 reads TGTGCCAACTCACCGGGTCGTTTCCAGCCCCAGCATTTT.

Worth noting for this clonotype: The junction departs from germline at one end; a sequencing error may be responsible. The chain is built from TRBV3-1 and TRBJ2-5; D gene uncertain. This CDR3 spans 14 amino acids. Looked up from germline, CDR1 is LGHDT and CDR2 is YNNKEL (reference sequence). The CDR3 coding sequence is TGTGCTAGCAGCCAAGATCACCAGGATGAGACCCAGTACTTC. This sequence encodes CASSQDHQDETQYF.

The table lists this clonotype with a count of one. V is TRBV28 and J is TRBJ1-4; 8 nucleotides line up with TRBD1. V was pared by 6 bases and J by 6 bases, with 6 bases of the junction left unmatched. This CDR3 is 14 amino acids long. Germline values: CDR1 MDHEN, CDR2 SYDVKM. The CDR3 sequence: CASRGGRGHEKLFF. Written as DNA, the CDR3 is TGTGCCAGCAGGGGGGGCAGGGGGCATGAAAAACTGTTTTTT.

The rearrangement joins TRBV27 to TRBJ1-4; D not certain. Germline V gene sequence: CDR1 MNHEY, CDR2 SMNVEV (reference sequence). The CDR3 is 16 residues long. V was pared by 2 bases and J by 4 bases, with 14 bases between. The CDR3 DNA reads TGTGCCAGCAGTTTAAACGGGCGGAGACGTAATGAAAAACTGTTTTTT. Encoded protein: CASSLNGRRRNEKLFF.